This entry concerns a single T cell receptor (beta chain). Its antigen is not identified. Here immunoSEQ multiplex PCR was the method, and the copy in TCRdb shows in-frame clones only, minus some. Here the sample spans 150,000 to 200,000 clones, about four fifths being singletons. The donors were in the approximately 120-subject validation cohort; that cohort was separate from the 666-subject first cohort. The sample comes from a study of cytomegalovirus exposure and HLA in healthy donors. Study as a whole: The 120 validation repertoires matched the 666 first-cohort repertoires in platform, a later analysis reported. Study observations and caveats: Overall, about 160 TCR beta chains were annotated as cytomegalovirus-associated. First-cohort TCR clusters were later found to tend to co-occur in the roughly 110 validation repertoires.

Per the germline V gene, CDR1 is MNHEY and CDR2 is SMNVEV (reference sequence). Trimming took off 3 bases at V and 4 bases at J, with 6 bases between the two ends. The CDR3 totals 12 residues. Input material: PBMCs. The source of this sequence is a man aged 25-45 years in good health and CMV-seropositive. J is TRBJ2-5 and V is TRBV27; D remains unclear. The CDR3 is CASSFRGETQYF. In nucleotides, the CDR3 is TGTGCCAGCAGTTTCAGAGGAGAGACCCAGTACTTC.